This T cell receptor (beta chain) appears in the sequencing data of a study of PD-1 blockade in classical Hodgkin lymphoma. Notes on the study in general: Complete responders showed a baseline diversity that resembled the diversity of newly diagnosed patients. CD4+ but not CD8+ TCR diversity rose significantly by C4D1. Some patients started nivolumab under 1 year after ASCT, and they were excluded.

As concerns this clone: Its target is unknown.

Time point of the sample: cycle 4 day 1 (C4D1), after less than 7 weeks of nivolumab. Each patient experienced a relapse that followed autologous stem cell transplantation, and brentuximab vedotin exposure varied. TCRdb's copy holds only in-frame clones and misses some; the assay was immunoSEQ multiplex PCR. The sample shows roughly 39,000 clones, more than 60% of them seen only once. With 4 bases clipped from V and 2 bases from J, the junction kept 10 bases outside the gene matches. The CDR3 spans 16 residues. The genes are TRBV23-1 and TRBJ1-2, with TRBD1 matching over 7 bases. TRBV23-1 is recorded as an ORF, its role being uncertain. The receptor's source is a human donor with classical Hodgkin lymphoma. Here the sequenced sample was peripheral blood mononuclear cells (PBMCs), taken before the fourth cycle of nivolumab. As DNA, the CDR3 is TGCGCCAGCAGTCCATATGGGACAGTCCTAAACTATGGCTACACCTTC. Protein: CASSPYGTVLNYGYTF.